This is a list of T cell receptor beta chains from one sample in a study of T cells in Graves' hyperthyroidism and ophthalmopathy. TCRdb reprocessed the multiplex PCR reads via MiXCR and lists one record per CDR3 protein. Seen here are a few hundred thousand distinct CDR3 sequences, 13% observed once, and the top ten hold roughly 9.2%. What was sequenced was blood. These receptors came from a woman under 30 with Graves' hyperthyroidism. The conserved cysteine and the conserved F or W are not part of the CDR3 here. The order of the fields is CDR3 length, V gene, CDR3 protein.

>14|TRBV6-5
ASSYSPLFGNSPLH
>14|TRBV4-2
ASSQEGTGGNTEAF
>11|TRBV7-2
ASSRQDNQPQH
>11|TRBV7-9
ASRGDRGGELF
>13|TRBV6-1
ASREGGAWGTEAF
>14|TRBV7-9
ASSSPNRGLVSPLH
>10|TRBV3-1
ASSLDVAGYT
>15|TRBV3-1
ASSQEAGGAGTDAQY
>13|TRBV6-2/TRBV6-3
ASRTPGLINSPLH
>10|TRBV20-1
SAGRLTEKLF
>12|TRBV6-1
ASSTRTGFYEQY
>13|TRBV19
ASSISGRELYGYT
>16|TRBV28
ASSQPSGTLGQGYGYT
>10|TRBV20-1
SAVNRGQPQH
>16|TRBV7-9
ASSAPSERFSGANVLT
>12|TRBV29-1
SVSSLAPYNEQF
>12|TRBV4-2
ASSQYKTHYGYT
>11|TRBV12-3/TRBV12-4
ASSFSLDGELF
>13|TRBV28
ASSLGAGNSSPLH
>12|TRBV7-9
ASSPVGLGHGYT
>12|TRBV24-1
ASRSGGGGDTQY
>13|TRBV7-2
ASKEQGFIADTQY
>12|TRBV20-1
SARPQGAGTEAF
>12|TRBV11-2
ASSSPGQTYEQY
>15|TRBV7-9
ASSPHRGQRNTGELF
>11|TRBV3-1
ASSFRVGEKLF
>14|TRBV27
ASSLNPGTGGERAF
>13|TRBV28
ASSSRGTLNQPQH
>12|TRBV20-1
SASPGTGYSPLH
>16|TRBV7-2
ASSFSTGGKETRDIQY
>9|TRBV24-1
ATSDRDEQY
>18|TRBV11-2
ASSPADRLAGPGVPYEQY
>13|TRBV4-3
ASSQAGTGGDTQY
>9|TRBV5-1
ASSLQGTQY
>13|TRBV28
ASRETGTGSEKLF
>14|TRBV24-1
ATSGQRRTNTGELF
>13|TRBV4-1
ASSQEGVGGNTIY
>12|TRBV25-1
ASSVSSFGNTIY
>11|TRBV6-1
ASTLEVSEKLF
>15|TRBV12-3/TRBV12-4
ASSSVAERGGRETQY
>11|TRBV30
AWNTGDYSPLH
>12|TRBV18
ASSPWGRGTEAF
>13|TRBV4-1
ASSQVLGREYEQY
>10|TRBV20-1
SHRGPGGELF
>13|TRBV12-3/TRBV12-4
ASSLAGHHQETQY
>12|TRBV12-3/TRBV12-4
ASSFRSFGDGYT
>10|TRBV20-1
SARDPGRAQY
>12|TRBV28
ASRAGTVNSPLH
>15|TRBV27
ASSNSGLLSGANVLT
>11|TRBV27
ASSWEGSTEAF
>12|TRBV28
ASSLEIPNEKLF
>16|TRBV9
ASSVEFGQGAVQETQY
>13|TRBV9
ASSVVGGTLDEQY
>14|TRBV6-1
ASTSLPGQGNQPQH
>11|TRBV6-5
ASSYSTENTIY
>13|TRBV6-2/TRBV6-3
ASSQATGGGETQY
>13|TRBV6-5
ASSYSVAGYNEQF